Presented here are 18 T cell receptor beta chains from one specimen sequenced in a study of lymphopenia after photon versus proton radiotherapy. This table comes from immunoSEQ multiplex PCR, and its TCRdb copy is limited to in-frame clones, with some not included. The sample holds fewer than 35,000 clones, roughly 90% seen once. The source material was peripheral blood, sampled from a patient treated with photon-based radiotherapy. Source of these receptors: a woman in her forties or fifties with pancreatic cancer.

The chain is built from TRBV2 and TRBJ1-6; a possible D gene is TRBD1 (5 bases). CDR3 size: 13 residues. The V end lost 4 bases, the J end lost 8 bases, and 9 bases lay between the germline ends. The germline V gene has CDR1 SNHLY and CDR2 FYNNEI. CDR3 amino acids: CASSVQGDSPLHF. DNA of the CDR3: TGTGCCAGCAGTGTGCAGGGAGATTCACCCCTCCACTTT.

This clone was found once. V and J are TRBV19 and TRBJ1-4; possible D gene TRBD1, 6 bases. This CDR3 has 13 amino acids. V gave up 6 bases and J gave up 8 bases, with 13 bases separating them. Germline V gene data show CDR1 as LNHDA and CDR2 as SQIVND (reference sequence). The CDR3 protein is CASRISTGEKLFF. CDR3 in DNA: TGTGCCAGTAGGATTTCTACAGGGGAAAAACTGTTTTTT.

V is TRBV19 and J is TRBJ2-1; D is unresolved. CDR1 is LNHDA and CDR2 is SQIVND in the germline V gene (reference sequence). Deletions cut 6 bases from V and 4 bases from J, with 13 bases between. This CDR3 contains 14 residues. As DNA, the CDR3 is TGTGCCAGTAGGCATATTGACTCGTACAATGAGCAGTTCTTC. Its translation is CASRHIDSYNEQFF.

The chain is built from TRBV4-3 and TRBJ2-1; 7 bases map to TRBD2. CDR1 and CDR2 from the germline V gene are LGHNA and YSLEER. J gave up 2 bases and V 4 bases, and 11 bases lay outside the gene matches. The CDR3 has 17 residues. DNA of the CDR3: TGCGCCAGCAGCCTGGGGTGGGAGGGAGTCCCCTACAATGAGCAGTTCTTC. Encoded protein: CASSLGWEGVPYNEQFF.

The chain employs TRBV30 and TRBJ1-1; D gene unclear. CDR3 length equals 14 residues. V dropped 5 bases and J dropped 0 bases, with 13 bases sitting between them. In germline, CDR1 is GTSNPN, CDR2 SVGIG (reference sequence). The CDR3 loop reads CAWGHSDLNTEAFF. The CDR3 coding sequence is TGTGCCTGGGGTCATTCGGATCTGAACACTGAAGCTTTCTTT.

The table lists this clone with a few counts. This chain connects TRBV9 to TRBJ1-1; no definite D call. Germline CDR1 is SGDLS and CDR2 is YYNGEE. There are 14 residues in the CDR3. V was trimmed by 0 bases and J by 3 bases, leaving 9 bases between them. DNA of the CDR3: TGTGCCAGCAGCGTAGTAGATTCATACACTGAAGCTTTCTTT. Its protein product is CASSVVDSYTEAFF.

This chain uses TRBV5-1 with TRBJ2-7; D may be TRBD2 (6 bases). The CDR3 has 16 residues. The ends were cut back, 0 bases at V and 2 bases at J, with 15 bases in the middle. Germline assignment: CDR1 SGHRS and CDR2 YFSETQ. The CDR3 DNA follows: TGCGCCAGCAGCTTGGCCGGTAGCGGAGCCCCCTACGAGCAGTACTTC. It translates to CASSLAGSGAPYEQYF.

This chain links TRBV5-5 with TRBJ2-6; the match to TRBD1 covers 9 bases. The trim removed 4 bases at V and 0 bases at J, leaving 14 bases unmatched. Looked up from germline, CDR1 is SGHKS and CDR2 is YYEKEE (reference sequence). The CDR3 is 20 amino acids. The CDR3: CASSLLFRDRVVSGANVLTF. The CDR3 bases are TGTGCCAGCAGCCTCCTCTTCCGGGACAGGGTCGTCTCTGGGGCCAACGTCCTGACTTTC.

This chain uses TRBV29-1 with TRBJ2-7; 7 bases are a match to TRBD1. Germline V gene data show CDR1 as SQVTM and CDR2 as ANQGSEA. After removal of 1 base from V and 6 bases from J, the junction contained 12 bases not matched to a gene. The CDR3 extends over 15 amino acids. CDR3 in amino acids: CSVEGTGGVEVEQYF. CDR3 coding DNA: TGCAGCGTTGAAGGGACAGGTGGGGTAGAGGTCGAGCAGTACTTC.

CDR3 coding DNA: TGCGCCAGCAGCGCGGGTACAGGGGCTTTCAACACTGAAGCTTTCTTT. This codes for CASSAGTGAFNTEAFF. The rearrangement links TRBV5-1 to TRBJ1-1, with 7 positions matching TRBD1. V gave up 4 bases and J gave up 2 bases; unmatched junction bases: 11. The CDR3 consists of 16 residues. Germline CDR1 and CDR2: SGHRS and YFSETQ.

CDR3 bases: TGTGCCAGCAGCCTTGGACTAGCGGGAAGGAATGAGCAGTTCTTC. Translated: CASSLGLAGRNEQFF. The V gene is TRBV13, the J gene TRBJ2-1, with 12 bases matching TRBD2. CDR1 is PRHDT, CDR2 FYEKMQ, per germline (reference sequence). Germline trimming cut 5 bases from V and 7 bases from J; bases unmatched to any gene: 6. CDR3 size: 15 residues.

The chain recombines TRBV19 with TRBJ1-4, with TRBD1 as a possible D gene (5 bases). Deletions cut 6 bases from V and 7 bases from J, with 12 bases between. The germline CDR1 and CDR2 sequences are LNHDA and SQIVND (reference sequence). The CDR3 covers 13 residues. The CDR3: CASRKQDGEKLFF. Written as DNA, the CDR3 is TGTGCCAGTAGGAAACAGGACGGTGAAAAACTGTTTTTT.

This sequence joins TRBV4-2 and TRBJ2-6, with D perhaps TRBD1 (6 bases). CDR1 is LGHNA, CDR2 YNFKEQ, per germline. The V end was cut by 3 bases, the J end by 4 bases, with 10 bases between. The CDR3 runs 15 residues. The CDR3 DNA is TGTGCCAGCAGCCATACAGGGACCGGGGCCAACGTCCTGACTTTC. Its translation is CASSHTGTGANVLTF.

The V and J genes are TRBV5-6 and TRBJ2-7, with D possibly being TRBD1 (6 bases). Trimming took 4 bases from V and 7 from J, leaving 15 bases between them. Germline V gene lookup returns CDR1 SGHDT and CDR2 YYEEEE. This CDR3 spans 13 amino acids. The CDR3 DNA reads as TGTGCCAGCAGCATGACCGGGACACATGAGCAGTACTTC. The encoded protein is CASSMTGTHEQYF.

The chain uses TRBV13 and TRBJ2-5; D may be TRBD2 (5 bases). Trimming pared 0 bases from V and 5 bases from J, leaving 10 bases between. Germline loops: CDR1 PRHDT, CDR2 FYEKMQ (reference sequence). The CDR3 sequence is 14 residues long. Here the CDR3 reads CASSLGTSMETQYF. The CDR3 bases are TGTGCCAGCAGCTTAGGTACTAGTATGGAGACCCAGTACTTC.

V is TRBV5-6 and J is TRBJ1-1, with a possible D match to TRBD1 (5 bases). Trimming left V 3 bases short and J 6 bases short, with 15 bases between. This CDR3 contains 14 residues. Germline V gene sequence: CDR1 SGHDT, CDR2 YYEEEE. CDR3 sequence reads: CASSSGRVVPEAFF. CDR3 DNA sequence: TGTGCCAGCAGCTCCGGCAGGGTAGTCCCTGAAGCTTTCTTT.

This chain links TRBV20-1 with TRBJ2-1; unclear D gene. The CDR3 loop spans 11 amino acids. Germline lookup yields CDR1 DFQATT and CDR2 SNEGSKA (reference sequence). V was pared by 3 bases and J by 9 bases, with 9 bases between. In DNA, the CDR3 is TGCAGTGCTAGGTTTTCGCCTGAGCAGTTCTTC. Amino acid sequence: CSARFSPEQFF.

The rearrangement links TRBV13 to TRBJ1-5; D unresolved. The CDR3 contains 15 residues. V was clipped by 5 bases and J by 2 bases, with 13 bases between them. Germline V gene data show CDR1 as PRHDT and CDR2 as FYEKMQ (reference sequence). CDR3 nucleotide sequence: TGTGCCAGCAGCGAGGGAGCAGCCGGCAATCAGCCCCAGCATTTT. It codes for CASSEGAAGNQPQHF.